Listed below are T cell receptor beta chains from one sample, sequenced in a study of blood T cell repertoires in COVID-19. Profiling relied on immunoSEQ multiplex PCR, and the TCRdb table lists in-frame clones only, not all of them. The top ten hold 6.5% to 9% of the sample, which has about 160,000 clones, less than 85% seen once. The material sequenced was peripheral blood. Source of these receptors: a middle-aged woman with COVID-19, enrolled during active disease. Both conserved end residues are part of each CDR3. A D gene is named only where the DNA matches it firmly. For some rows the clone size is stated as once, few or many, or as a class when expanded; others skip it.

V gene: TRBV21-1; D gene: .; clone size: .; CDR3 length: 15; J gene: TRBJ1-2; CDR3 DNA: TGTGCCAGCAGCAAAGGGCAGGAAACTAACTATGGCTACACCTTC; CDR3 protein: CASSKGQETNYGYTF
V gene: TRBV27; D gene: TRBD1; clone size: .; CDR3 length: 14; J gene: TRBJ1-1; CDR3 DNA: TGTGCCAGCGGGACAGGGGGTTTGAACACTGAAGCTTTCTTT; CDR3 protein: CASGTGGLNTEAFF
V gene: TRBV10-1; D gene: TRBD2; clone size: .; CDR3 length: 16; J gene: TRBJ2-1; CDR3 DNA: TGCGCCAGCAGTGAGTCGACTAGCGGGAGCTACAATGAGCAGTTCTTC; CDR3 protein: CASSESTSGSYNEQFF
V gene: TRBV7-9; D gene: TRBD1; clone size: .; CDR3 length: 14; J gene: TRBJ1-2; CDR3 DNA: TGTGCCAGCAGCCCCGGGACAGGGGGTTGGGGCTACACCTTC; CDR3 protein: CASSPGTGGWGYTF
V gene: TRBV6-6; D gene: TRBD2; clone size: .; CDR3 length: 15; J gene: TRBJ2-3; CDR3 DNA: TGTGCCAGCACCCGGGAGGCGGGGGGGACAGATACGCAGTATTTT; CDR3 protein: CASTREAGGTDTQYF
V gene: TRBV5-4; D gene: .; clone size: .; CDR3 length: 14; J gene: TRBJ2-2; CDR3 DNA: TGTGCCAGCAGCCGGAGGGGCATCGCCGGGGAGCTGTTTTTT; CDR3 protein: CASSRRGIAGELFF
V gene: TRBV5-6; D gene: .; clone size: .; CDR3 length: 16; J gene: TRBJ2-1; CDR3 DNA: TGTGCCAGCAGCTTCGGAAGCCGGGACTGGAACAATGAGCAGTTCTTC; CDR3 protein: CASSFGSRDWNNEQFF
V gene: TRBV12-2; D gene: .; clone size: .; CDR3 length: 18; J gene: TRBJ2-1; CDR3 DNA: TGTGCAAGTCGCTTACCTTCTAGGACTAATCGCTCCTACAATGAGCAGTTCTTC; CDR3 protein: CASRLPSRTNRSYNEQFF
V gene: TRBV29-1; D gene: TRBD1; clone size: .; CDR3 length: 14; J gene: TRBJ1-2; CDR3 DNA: TGCAGCGTAAGACGACAGGGGAACAACTATGGCTACACCTTC; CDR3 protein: CSVRRQGNNYGYTF
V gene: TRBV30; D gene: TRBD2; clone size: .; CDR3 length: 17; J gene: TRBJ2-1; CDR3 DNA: TGTGCCTGGAGTGTACCGGTGGGGCGGGGGGCCCTGGGTGAGCAGTTCTTC; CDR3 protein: CAWSVPVGRGALGEQFF
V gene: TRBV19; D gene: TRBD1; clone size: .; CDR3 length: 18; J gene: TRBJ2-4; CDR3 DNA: TGTGCCACCGCAGCCGGGACAGGGGGTATGGGCGCCAAAAACATTCAGTACTTC; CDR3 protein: CATAAGTGGMGAKNIQYF
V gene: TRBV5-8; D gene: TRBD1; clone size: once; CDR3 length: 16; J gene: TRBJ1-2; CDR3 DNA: TGTGCCAGCAGCTTGGGCCGGGGACAGGGGGGACTATCCTGCACCTTC; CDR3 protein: CASSLGRGQGGLSCTF
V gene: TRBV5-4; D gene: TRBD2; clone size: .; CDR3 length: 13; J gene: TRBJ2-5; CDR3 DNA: TGTGCCGCCACGGAGCGGGGGTCAGAGACCCAGTACTTC; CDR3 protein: CAATERGSETQYF
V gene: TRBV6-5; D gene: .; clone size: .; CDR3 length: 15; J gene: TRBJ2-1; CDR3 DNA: TGTGCCAGCAGACCCATTCAGGGTGTCGACAATGAGCAGTTCTTC; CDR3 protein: CASRPIQGVDNEQFF
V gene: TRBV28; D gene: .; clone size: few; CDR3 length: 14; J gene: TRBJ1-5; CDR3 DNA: TGTGCCAGCGAGTCTGGGAGGAGCAATCAGCCCCAGCATTTT; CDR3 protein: CASESGRSNQPQHF
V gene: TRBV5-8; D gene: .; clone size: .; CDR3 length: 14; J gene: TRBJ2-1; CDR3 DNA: TGTGCCAGCAGCCCAGGGGACCCTTACAATGAGCAGTTCTTC; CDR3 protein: CASSPGDPYNEQFF
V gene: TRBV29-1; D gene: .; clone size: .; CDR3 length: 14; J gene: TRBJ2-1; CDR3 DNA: TGCAGCGTTGCGGGGTCACGCCCCTACAATGAGCAGTTCTTC; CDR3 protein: CSVAGSRPYNEQFF
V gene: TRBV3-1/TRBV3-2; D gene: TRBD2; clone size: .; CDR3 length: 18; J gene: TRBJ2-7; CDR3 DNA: TGTGCCAGCAGCCAAGATCGGACTAGCGGGAGGGCCGGATACGAGCAGTACTTC; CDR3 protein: CASSQDRTSGRAGYEQYF
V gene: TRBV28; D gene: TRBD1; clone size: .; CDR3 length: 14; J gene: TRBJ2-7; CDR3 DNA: TGTGCCAGCAGTTTGTCACAGGGGGCGCAGGAGCAGTACTTC; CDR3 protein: CASSLSQGAQEQYF
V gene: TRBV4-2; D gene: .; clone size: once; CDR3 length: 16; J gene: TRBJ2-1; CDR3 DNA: TGTGCCAGCAGCCAATCATCTCTCGCGGCGTACAATGAGCAGTTCTTC; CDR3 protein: CASSQSSLAAYNEQFF
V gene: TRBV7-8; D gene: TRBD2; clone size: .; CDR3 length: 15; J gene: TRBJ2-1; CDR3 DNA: TGTGCCAGCAGCTTCGGACTAGCGGGACACAATGAGCAGTTCTTC; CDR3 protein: CASSFGLAGHNEQFF
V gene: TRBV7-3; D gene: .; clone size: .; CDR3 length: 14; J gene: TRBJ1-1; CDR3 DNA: TGTGCCAGCAGCTTAATGTCTAGCGGGACTGAAGCTTTCTTT; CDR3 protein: CASSLMSSGTEAFF
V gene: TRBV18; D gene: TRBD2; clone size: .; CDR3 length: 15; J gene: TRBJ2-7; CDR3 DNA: TGTGCCAGCTCACCTAGTAGCGGGAGCTCCTACGAGCAGTACTTC; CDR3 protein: CASSPSSGSSYEQYF
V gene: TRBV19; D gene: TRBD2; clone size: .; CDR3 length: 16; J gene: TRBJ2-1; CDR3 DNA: TGTGCCAGTAGTCCCGCGCGGGGGAGCTCCTACAATGAGCAGTTCTTC; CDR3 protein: CASSPARGSSYNEQFF
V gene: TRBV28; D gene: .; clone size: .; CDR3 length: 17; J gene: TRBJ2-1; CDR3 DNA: TGTGCCAGCAGTTTATTGGGTCTCAGCGGTTCCTACAATGAGCAGTTCTTC; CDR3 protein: CASSLLGLSGSYNEQFF
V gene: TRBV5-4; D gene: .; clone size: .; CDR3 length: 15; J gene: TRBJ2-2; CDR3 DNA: TGTGCCAGCAACTTGGGGGGCACGAACACCGGGGAGCTGTTTTTT; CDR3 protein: CASNLGGTNTGELFF
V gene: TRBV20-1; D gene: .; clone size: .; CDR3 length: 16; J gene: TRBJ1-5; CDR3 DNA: TGCAGTGCTAGTATCCGGAACGGGCGGGGCAATCAGCCCCAGCATTTT; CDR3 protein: CSASIRNGRGNQPQHF
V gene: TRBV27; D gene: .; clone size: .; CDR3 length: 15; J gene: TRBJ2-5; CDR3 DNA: TGTGCCAGCAGTTTATTTGGTAGAGACCAAGAGACCCAGTACTTC; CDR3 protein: CASSLFGRDQETQYF
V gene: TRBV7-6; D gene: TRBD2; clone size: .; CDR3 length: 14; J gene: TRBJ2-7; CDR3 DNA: TGTGCCAGCAGCTTCGGACTAGCGGGAGTTGAGCAGTACTTC; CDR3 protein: CASSFGLAGVEQYF
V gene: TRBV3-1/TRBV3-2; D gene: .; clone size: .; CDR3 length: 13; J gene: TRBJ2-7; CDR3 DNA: TGTGCCAGCAGCTCAGCCAGATCGGGACAAGAGTACTTC; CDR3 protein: CASSSARSGQEYF
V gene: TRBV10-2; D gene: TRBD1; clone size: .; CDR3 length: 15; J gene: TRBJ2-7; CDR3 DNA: TGCGCCAGCAGTGAGTCCCCGGGACAGAGATACGAGCAGTACTTC; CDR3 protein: CASSESPGQRYEQYF
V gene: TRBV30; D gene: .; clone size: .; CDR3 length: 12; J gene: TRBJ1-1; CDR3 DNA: TGTGCCTGGCAACAGGGATTCACTGAAGCTTTCTTT; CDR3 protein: CAWQQGFTEAFF
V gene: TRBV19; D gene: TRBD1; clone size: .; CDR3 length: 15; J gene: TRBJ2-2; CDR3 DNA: TGTGCCAGTAGGGAAAGACAGGGTAGAACCGGGGAGCTGTTTTTT; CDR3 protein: CASRERQGRTGELFF
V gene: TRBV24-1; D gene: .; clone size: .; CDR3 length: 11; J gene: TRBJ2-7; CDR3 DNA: TGTGCCACCAGTGATTCGGCAGGGAAGTACTTC; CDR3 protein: CATSDSAGKYF
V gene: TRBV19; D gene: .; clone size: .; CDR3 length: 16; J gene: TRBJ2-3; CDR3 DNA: TGTGCCAGTATTGCAAGTTCCTCGGGAGTCGGTGATACGCAGTATTTT; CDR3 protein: CASIASSSGVGDTQYF
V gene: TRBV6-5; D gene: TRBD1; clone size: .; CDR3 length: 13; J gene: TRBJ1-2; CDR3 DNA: TGTGCCAGCAGCCAACCCGGGACAGACCTTCGGACCTTC; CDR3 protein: CASSQPGTDLRTF
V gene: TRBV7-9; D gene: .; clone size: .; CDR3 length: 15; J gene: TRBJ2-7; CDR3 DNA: TGTGCCAGCAGCTTAGTCCAGGAACCCACCTACGAGCAGTACTTC; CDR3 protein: CASSLVQEPTYEQYF
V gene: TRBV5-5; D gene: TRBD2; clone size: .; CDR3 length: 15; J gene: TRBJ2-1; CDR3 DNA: TGTGCCAGCAGCGTCGGGGGGGCATCCTACAATGAGCAGTTCTTC; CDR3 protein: CASSVGGASYNEQFF
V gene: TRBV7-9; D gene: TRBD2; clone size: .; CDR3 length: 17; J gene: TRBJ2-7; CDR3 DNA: TGTGCCAGCAGCTTGGGACTAGCGGGCAGCGCAGGGGGCGAGCAGTACTTC; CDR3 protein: CASSLGLAGSAGGEQYF
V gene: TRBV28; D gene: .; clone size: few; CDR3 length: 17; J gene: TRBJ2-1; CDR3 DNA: TGTGCCAGCAGCCTTACTACTTACAGGAGCTCCTACAATGAGCAGTTCTTC; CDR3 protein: CASSLTTYRSSYNEQFF
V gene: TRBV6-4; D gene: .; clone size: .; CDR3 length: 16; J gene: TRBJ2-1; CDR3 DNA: TGTGCCAGCAGTGACTCGAAACAGGGTGAATACAATGAGCAGTTCTTC; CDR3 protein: CASSDSKQGEYNEQFF
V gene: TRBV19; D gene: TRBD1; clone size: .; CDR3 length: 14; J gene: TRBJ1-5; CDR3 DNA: TGTGCCAGTAGTATAGCGGGACAGGATCAGCCCCAGCATTTT; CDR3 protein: CASSIAGQDQPQHF
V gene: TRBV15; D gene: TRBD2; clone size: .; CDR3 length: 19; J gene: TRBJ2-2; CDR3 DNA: TGTGCCACCAGCAGAGAATCCGGACTAGCGGGGTCGGACACCGGGGAGCTGTTTTTT; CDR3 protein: CATSRESGLAGSDTGELFF
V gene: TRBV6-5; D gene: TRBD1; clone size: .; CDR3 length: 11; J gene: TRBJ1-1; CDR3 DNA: TGTGCCAGCAGTCACGGACAGGGAGCTTTCTTT; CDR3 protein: CASSHGQGAFF
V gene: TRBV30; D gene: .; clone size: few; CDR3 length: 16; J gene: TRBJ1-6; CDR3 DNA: TGTGCCTGGAGTCCGAAGCTAAGCTCCTATAATTCACCCCTCCACTTT; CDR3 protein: CAWSPKLSSYNSPLHF
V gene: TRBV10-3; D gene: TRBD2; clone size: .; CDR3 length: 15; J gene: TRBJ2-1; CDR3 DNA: TGTGCCATCAAGTATACTAGCGGGGTGTCAGGTGAGCAGTTCTTC; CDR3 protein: CAIKYTSGVSGEQFF
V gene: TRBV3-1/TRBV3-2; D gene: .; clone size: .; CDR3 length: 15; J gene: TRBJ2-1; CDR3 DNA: TGTGCCAGCAGCCAAGGGGTGACAGGGACTGGGGAGCAGTTCTTC; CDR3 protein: CASSQGVTGTGEQFF
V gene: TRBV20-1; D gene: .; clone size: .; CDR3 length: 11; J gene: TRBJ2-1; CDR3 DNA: TGCAGTGCTAAGCCCCGTAATGAGCAGTTCTTC; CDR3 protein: CSAKPRNEQFF
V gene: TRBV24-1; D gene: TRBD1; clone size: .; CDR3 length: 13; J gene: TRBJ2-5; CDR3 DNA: TGTGCCACCAGTCCCGGACAGGGAGAGACCCAGTACTTC; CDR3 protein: CATSPGQGETQYF
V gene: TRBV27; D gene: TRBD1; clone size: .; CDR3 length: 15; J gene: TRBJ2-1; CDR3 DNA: TGTGCCACTTCCCGCTCCGGGACAGGCTACAATGAGCAGTTCTTC; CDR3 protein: CATSRSGTGYNEQFF
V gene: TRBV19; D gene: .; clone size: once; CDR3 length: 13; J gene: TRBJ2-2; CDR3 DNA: TGTGCCAGCCTGGAGACGAACACCGGGGAGCTGTTTTTT; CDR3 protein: CASLETNTGELFF
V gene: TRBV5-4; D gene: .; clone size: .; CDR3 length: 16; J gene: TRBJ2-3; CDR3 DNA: TGTGCCAGCAGCTCGGGAACCTGGACAGCTACAGATACGCAGTATTTT; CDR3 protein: CASSSGTWTATDTQYF
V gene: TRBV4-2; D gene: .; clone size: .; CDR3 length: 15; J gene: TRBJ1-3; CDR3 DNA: TGTGCCAGCAGCCTCCGCCAGGGCCTCGGAAACACCATATATTTT; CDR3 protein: CASSLRQGLGNTIYF
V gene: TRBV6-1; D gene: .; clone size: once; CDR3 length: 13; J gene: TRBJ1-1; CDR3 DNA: TGTGCCACTGGGCGGACTCTGAACACTGAAGCTTTCTTT; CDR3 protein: CATGRTLNTEAFF
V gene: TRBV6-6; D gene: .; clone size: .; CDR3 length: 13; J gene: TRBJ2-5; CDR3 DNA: TGTGCCAGCGGTCAACAGGGTGGGGAGACCCAGTACTTC; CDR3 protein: CASGQQGGETQYF
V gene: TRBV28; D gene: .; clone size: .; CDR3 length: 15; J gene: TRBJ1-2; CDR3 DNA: TGTGCCAGCAGTTTCTTCCCAGATACCAACTATGGCTACACCTTC; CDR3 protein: CASSFFPDTNYGYTF
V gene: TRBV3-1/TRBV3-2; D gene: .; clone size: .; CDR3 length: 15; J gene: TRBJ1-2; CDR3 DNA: TGTGCCAGCAGCCAAGAGACAACTTCTAACTATGGCTACACCTTC; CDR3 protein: CASSQETTSNYGYTF
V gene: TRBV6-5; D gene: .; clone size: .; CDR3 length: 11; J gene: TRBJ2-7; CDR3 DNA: TGTGCCAGCACAGGACTTAACGAGCAGTACTTC; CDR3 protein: CASTGLNEQYF
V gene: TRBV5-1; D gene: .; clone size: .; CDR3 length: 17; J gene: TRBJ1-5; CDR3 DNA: TGCGCCAGCAGCCCGGGGGAGAGAGGGGACGGCAATCAGCCCCAGCATTTT; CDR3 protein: CASSPGERGDGNQPQHF
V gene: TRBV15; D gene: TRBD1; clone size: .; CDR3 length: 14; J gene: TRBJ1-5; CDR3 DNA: TGTGCCACCCGACAGGGCCGTAGCAATCAGCCCCAGCATTTT; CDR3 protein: CATRQGRSNQPQHF